These 12 T cell receptor beta chains were all obtained from the same sample, sequenced in a study of immune evolution from preneoplasia to lung adenocarcinoma (dated by TCRdb to the early 2020s). The library relied on the immunoSEQ multiplex PCR assay. Entries here come from immuneACCESS through TCRdb and include only in-frame sequences with V and J called. Some clones fail to appear in such tables; in the studies checked, an unresolved V gene covers under half of the shortfall, and the cause of the remainder is unknown. Counted in this sample were about 5,000 clones; more than 75% of them appeared once. 8.3% of the sample belongs to the ten largest clones. Input material: FFPE lung adenocarcinoma in situ tissue. This sample's cell subset or site label indicates: preinvasive adenocarcinoma in situ (AIS). The receptors shown here come from a person between 65 and 80 years old with lung adenocarcinoma.

This clone was recorded once. The gene calls are TRBV14 and TRBJ2-7, with 7 bases lining up with TRBD1. Germline trimming cut 4 bases from V and 3 bases from J; bases unmatched to any gene: 3. Per the germline V gene, CDR1 is SGHDN and CDR2 is FVKESK. There are 13 residues in the CDR3. The CDR3 region has the DNA TGTGCCAGCAGCCGGACAGGTTTCTACGAGCAGTACTTC. Translated, it gives CASSRTGFYEQYF.

The chain recombines TRBV2 with TRBJ1-5; 8 bases line up with TRBD1. Losses at the gene ends were 6 bases for V and 0 bases for J; bases not matched to a gene: 4. CDR1 is SNHLY, CDR2 FYNNEI, per germline. The CDR3 is 15 amino acids. CDR3: CASRRQGSSNQPQHF. The CDR3 nucleotides read TGTGCCAGCAGAAGACAGGGGAGTAGCAATCAGCCCCAGCATTTT.

CDR3 nucleotides: TGTGCCAGCAGCAAACTCTGGGGCTACGAGCAGTACTTC. As protein: CASSKLWGYEQYF. V and J are TRBV7-2 and TRBJ2-7; no firm D call. Germline V gives CDR1 SGHTA, CDR2 FQGNSA. The CDR3 has 13 residues. V lost 5 bases, J lost 3 bases, and 11 bases lay in between.

The chain is built from TRBV9 and TRBJ2-3; unclear D gene. From germline, CDR1 is SGDLS and CDR2 YYNGEE. V lost 0 bases, J lost 0 bases, and 5 bases lay in between. The CDR3 runs to 14 residues. The CDR3 nucleotides read TGTGCCAGCAGCGTAGGAGTTAGCACAGATACGCAGTATTTT. Translation gives CASSVGVSTDTQYF. The variable domain in full, completed from reference TRBV9 and TRBJ2-3, reads DSGVTQTPKHLITATGQRVTLRCSPRSGDLSVYWYQQSLDQGLQFLIQYYNGEERAKGNILERFSAQQFPDLHSELNLSSLELGDSALYFCASSVGVSTDTQYFGPGTRLTVL.

V is TRBV28 and J is TRBJ1-3; D gene ambiguous. Trimming left V 8 bases short and J 0 bases short, with 11 bases between. Germline CDR1 reads MDHEN; CDR2 reads SYDVKM. The CDR3 has 14 amino acids. The CDR3 DNA sequence: TGTGCCAGCCGTCGGGGTTTCTCTGGAAACACCATATATTTT. It codes for CASRRGFSGNTIYF.

The chain's CDR3 is CASSVGLAGNTGELFF. For the CDR3, the DNA is TGTGCCAGCAGCGTCGGACTAGCGGGGAACACCGGGGAGCTGTTTTTT. The V gene is TRBV7-6, the J gene TRBJ2-2; 11 nucleotides align to TRBD2. Unmatched junction bases numbered 3, after V lost 5 bases and J lost 1 base. Germline-derived CDR1 and CDR2 are SGHVS and FNYEAQ. This CDR3 spans 16 amino acids.

This chain joins TRBV2 and TRBJ1-4, with unresolved D. Trimming pared 4 bases from V and 7 bases from J, leaving 10 bases between. Germline values: CDR1 SNHLY, CDR2 FYNNEI. The CDR3 runs 13 residues. CDR3 coding DNA: TGTGCCAGCAGTGCGAACCTGGGTGAAAAACTGTTTTTT. It specifies CASSANLGEKLFF.

The rearrangement joins TRBV5-5 to TRBJ1-2; no firm D call. The CDR3 is made up of 15 amino acids. V was shortened by 5 bases and J by 8 bases, with 22 bases between the two germline ends. Germline loops: CDR1 SGHKS, CDR2 YYEKEE (reference sequence). DNA of the CDR3: TGTGCCAGCAGTTTTACCGACGGCCCCGGCGGGGGCTACACCTTC. It codes for CASSFTDGPGGGYTF. Based on the CDR3 plus reference TRBV5-5 and TRBJ1-2, the full variable domain is DAGVTQSPTHLIKTRGQQVTLRCSPISGHKSVSWYQQVLGQGPQFIFQYYEKEERGRGNFPDRFSARQFPNYSSELNVNALLLGDSALYLCASSFTDGPGGGYTFGSGTRLTVV.

About this clone: The sample contains more than one DNA sequence encoding this CDR3. The rearrangement joins TRBV6-4 to TRBJ2-2, with 10 bases matching TRBD1. Germline loops: CDR1 MRHNA, CDR2 SNTAGT. V shed 6 bases, J shed 0 bases, and the junction held 7 bases outside the gene matches. The CDR3 is 17 residues long. The CDR3 DNA is TGTGCCAGCAGCAGAAGTGGGACAGGGGCGAACACCGGGGAGCTGTTTTTT. Translation gives CASSRSGTGANTGELFF.

The chain has TRBV7-3 and TRBJ2-7; D possibly uses TRBD1 or TRBD2 (6 bases each). CDR1 is SGHTA and CDR2 is FQGTGA in the germline V gene. The CDR3 is 15 residues long. V was shortened by 2 bases and J by 3 bases, with 14 bases between the two germline ends. The CDR3 loop reads CASSLGGGQSYEQYF. CDR3 sequence (DNA): TGTGCCAGCAGCTTAGGAGGGGGACAAAGCTACGAGCAGTACTTC.

The V call is TRBV28, the J call TRBJ1-4; 9 bases match TRBD1. This CDR3 has 17 residues. V lost 2 bases, J lost 5 bases, and 9 bases stayed unmatched. The germline gives CDR1 MDHEN, CDR2 SYDVKM. CDR3 protein: CASSLTLGTGRNEKLFF. Here the CDR3 DNA reads TGTGCCAGCAGTTTAACCCTCGGGACAGGGAGAAATGAAAAACTGTTTTTT.

This chain joins TRBV30 and TRBJ2-3; TRBD2 aligns across 8 bases. Trimming at V came to 2 bases and at J to 5 bases, leaving 9 bases not matched to a gene. The length of the CDR3 is 15 residues. Germline CDR1 reads GTSNPN; CDR2 reads SVGIG (reference sequence). The CDR3 DNA sequence: TGTGCCTGGAGTAGGGGCAGCGGGGGAATAGATACGCAGTATTTT. Protein sequence: CAWSRGSGGIDTQYF.